These 5 T cell receptor beta chains share one sample of origin, sequenced in a study of T cell responses to AZD1222 COVID-19 vaccine. Some clones are missing from TCRdb's copy, which holds only in-frame ones; the method was immunoSEQ multiplex PCR. The sample lists more than 130,000 clones, about nine tenths occurring once. Source: peripheral blood, taken on day 0 of AZD1222 vaccination. The source is an adult in good health.

The rearrangement joins TRBV2 to TRBJ2-7, with TRBD2 identical over 13 bases. Germline V lookup: CDR1 SNHLY, CDR2 FYNNEI. V lost 3 bases to trimming and J lost 3 bases; unmatched junction nucleotides: 5. The CDR3 is 16 residues long. The chain's CDR3 is CASSDSGLAGSYEQYF. CDR3 DNA sequence: TGTGCCAGCAGTGACTCGGGACTAGCGGGGAGCTACGAGCAGTACTTC. Drawing the rest from reference TRBV2 and TRBJ2-7, the complete variable domain is EPEVTQTPSHQVTQMGQEVILRCVPISNHLYFYWYRQILGQKVEFLVSFYNNEISEKSEIFDDQFSVERPDGSNFTLKIRSTKLEDSAMYFCASSDSGLAGSYEQYFGPGTRLTVT.

J is TRBJ1-5 and V is TRBV29-1; D is possibly TRBD1 (5 bases). The length of the CDR3 is 13 residues. The germline CDR1 and CDR2 sequences are SQVTM and ANQGSEA. V shed 4 bases and J shed 5 bases, with 12 bases lying between them. The CDR3 is CSVGGPVDQPQHF. As DNA, the CDR3 is TGCAGCGTTGGGGGACCTGTGGATCAGCCCCAGCATTTT. Complete variable domain (other parts from reference TRBV29-1 and TRBJ1-5): SAVISQKPSRDICQRGTSLTIQCQVDSQVTMMFWYRQQPGQSLTLIATANQGSEATYESGFVIDKFPISRPNLTFSTLTVSNMSPEDSSIYLCSVGGPVDQPQHFGDGTRLSIL.

This clone was recorded a few times. The chain has TRBV6-6 and TRBJ1-1, with 7 bases aligning to TRBD1. The ends lost 6 bases at V and 11 bases at J; junction bases unmatched: 6. The CDR3 length is 11 residues. CDR1 and CDR2 (germline): MNHNY, SVGAGI (reference sequence). For the CDR3, the DNA is TGTGCCAGCAGCCCAGGACAGGAGGCTTTCTTT. Its protein product is CASSPGQEAFF.

The chain employs TRBV6-6 and TRBJ1-1; D remains unclear. CDR1 and CDR2 (germline): MNHNY, SVGAGI (reference sequence). The CDR3 consists of 14 residues. V was cut by 1 base and J by 1 base, with 7 bases left in between. CDR3 in DNA: TGTGCCAGCAGTTACTATAAAGAGAACACTGAAGCTTTCTTT. It encodes CASSYYKENTEAFF.

V and J are TRBV6-1 and TRBJ2-7; D remains unclear. This CDR3 is built from 13 residues. CDR1 MNHNS and CDR2 SASEGT come from the germline V gene. V shed 3 bases and J shed 1 base, with 7 bases lying between them. CDR3 region: CASSEDGSYEQYF. The CDR3 DNA sequence: TGTGCCAGCAGTGAGGACGGTTCCTACGAGCAGTACTTC.